This T cell receptor beta chain was captured in a study of T cells expressing NK-cell markers (dated by TCRdb to the early 2020s). Notes on the research overall: TCR beta-chain repertoires were profiled in sorted CD3+CD56+NKG2C+, CD3+CD56+NKG2C- and CD3+CD56-NKG2C+ T-cell subsets from fewer than 10 donors. Among the eight sequenced donors, only one was HCMV-seronegative, while the other seven were HCMV-seropositive. Randomly selected healthy volunteers, three men and five women, were used as the eight sequenced donors. Illumina HiSeq 2000/2500, MiSeq or NextSeq was used to sequence libraries as 2 x 150 bp reads.

Of note for this clonotype: Its antigen specificity is not known.

General conclusions and limits of the study: Whether the expanded NKG2C-expressing T cell clones were specific for HCMV antigens was left unclear. Those dominant clonotypes were again the most abundant among CD3+CD56-NKG2C+ cells in a handful of donors, at roughly 25-65%. For several donors, the dominant CD3+CD56+NKG2C+ clonotypes were among the top 10 CD8+ clonotypes and accounted for about 1.0-8% of CD8+ T cells.

Inclusive of the bounding cysteine and phenylalanine, the CDR3 is 15 residues long. This entry has no DNA. Reading the germline V gene (reference sequence) gives CDR1 SGHKS and CDR2 YYEKEE. Sequencer: Illumina HiSeq 2000. TCR beta cDNA libraries were made by 5'RACE template switching that added a universal primer site and unique molecular identifiers. Synthesis of cDNA was primed from the TCR beta constant segment and was followed by two consecutive PCR amplification steps. Per the authors' processing: Reads were demultiplexed and grouped by UMI with MIGEC, and clonotypes were assembled and quantified with MiTCR. To exclude erroneous sequences, any TCR cDNA sequence not supported by at least two reads was discarded. The tcR package was used for downstream repertoire analysis, and clonotypes were matched between fractions using CDR3 nucleotide sequence together with V segment. VDJmatch was used to annotate antigen specificity against VDJdb, with one amino acid substitution allowed in CDR3. Based on TCRdb reprocessing of the reads, there is one entry per CDR3 protein sequence, and DNA is missing. TCRdb, not the original authors, processed these V and J calls. This sample's listing comprises hundreds of thousands of distinct CDR3 sequences. The ten most abundant clones make up 7.3% of the sample.

HCMV-specific IgG was detected in serum with a commercial ELISA kit to determine HCMV serostatus. Peripheral blood mononuclear cells were isolated from blood by Ficoll density gradient centrifugation. The origin of this receptor is a woman aged 18 to 69 in good health. Recombination joined TRBV5-5 with TRBJ2-7; without DNA, the TCRdb call of TRBD2 cannot be checked. The source material was blood T cells: a sorted CD56 or NKG2C T cell subset, CD4+ or CD8+ T cells, or bulk PBMC T cells (not recorded which). CDR3 protein: CASSLGGTTPYEQYF.